Below are 17 T cell receptor beta chains sequenced from a single sample in a study of T cell responses to AZD1222 COVID-19 vaccine. Profiling relied on immunoSEQ multiplex PCR, and the TCRdb table lists in-frame clones only, not all of them. This sample has roughly 120,000 clones; 88% occur once, and the top ten carry about 4%. Material: peripheral blood, obtained 28 days after the second AZD1222 dose. These receptors were taken from an adult who received the AZD1222 COVID-19 vaccine.

This clone has a single count. This rearrangement joins TRBV4-3 to TRBJ2-1; D remains unclear. This CDR3 region has 15 residues. Trimming took 0 bases from V and 4 from J, leaving 10 bases between them. Germline V CDR1 and CDR2: LGHNA, YSLEER. The CDR3 coding sequence is TGCGCCAGCAGCCAAGACCAGGCAGAGTACAATGAGCAGTTCTTC. Translated, it gives CASSQDQAEYNEQFF.

The rearrangement joins TRBV2 to TRBJ1-5; perhaps TRBD1 as D (5 bases). This CDR3 is built from 15 residues. Trimming cost V 4 bases and J 1 base, with 11 bases left between them. From germline, CDR1 is SNHLY and CDR2 FYNNEI. Here the CDR3 reads CASSARGRSNQPQHF. Written as DNA, the CDR3 is TGTGCCAGCAGTGCTAGGGGACGGAGCAATCAGCCCCAGCATTTT.

The J gene is TRBJ1-5, the V gene TRBV7-2; the D is unclear. CDR1 is SGHTA and CDR2 is FQGNSA in the germline V gene. Trimming removed 1 base at V and 0 bases at J, with 10 bases between. The CDR3 spans 16 residues. The CDR3 here is CASSLVGPYSNQPQHF. CDR3 DNA sequence: TGTGCCAGCAGCTTAGTGGGCCCATATAGCAATCAGCCCCAGCATTTT.

The chain employs TRBV4-1 and TRBJ2-7, with D tentatively TRBD1 (5 bases). The V and J ends lost 1 base and 0 bases respectively, with 13 bases between them. The CDR3 has 16 amino acids. Germline lookup yields CDR1 MGHRA and CDR2 YSYEKL. In nucleotides, the CDR3 is TGCGCCAGCAGCCAAGGGACACGAAGGAGCTCCTACGAGCAGTACTTC. This gives the protein CASSQGTRRSSYEQYF.

The CDR3 nucleotides are TGTGCCAGCACCCTTGGGGGGACTGAAGCTTTCTTT. It is translated as CASTLGGTEAFF. This chain connects TRBV7-9 to TRBJ1-1; a weak D match, TRBD1 (5 bases). With 7 bases removed from V and 5 bases from J, the gap between germline ends came to 11 bases. Germline V gene data show CDR1 as SEHNR and CDR2 as FQNEAQ (reference sequence). This CDR3 region has 12 residues.

J is TRBJ1-2 and V is TRBV7-2; D might be TRBD1 (6 bases). Germline CDR1 SGHTA, CDR2 FQGNSA. Trimming removed 3 bases at V and 7 bases at J, with 12 bases between. The CDR3 extends over 13 amino acids. The CDR3: CASSFMAGAGYTF. In DNA, the CDR3 is TGTGCCAGCAGCTTTATGGCAGGGGCTGGCTACACCTTC.

This clone was seen just once. The chain couples TRBV11-3 to TRBJ1-1; D ambiguous. Germline loops: CDR1 SGHNT, CDR2 YENEEA. The V end lost 4 bases, the J end lost 4 bases, and 10 bases lay between the germline ends. CDR3 size: 13 residues. CDR3 coding DNA: TGTGCCAGCAGCTGGGAGGAGGGCACTGAAGCTTTCTTT. Amino acids: CASSWEEGTEAFF.

This chain uses TRBV6-4 with TRBJ1-1, with D perhaps TRBD1 (5 bases). CDR3 size: 13 residues. The V end was cut by 5 bases, the J end by 0 bases, with 7 bases between. Per the germline V gene, CDR1 is MRHNA and CDR2 is SNTAGT. CDR3 sequence reads: CASSTTVNTEAFF. CDR3 DNA sequence: TGTGCCAGCAGTACGACAGTGAACACTGAAGCTTTCTTT.

The V call is TRBV7-2, the J call TRBJ1-6; D remains unclear. This CDR3 contains 14 residues. Trimming cost V 1 base and J 7 bases, with 8 bases left between them. From germline, CDR1 is SGHTA and CDR2 FQGNSA. CDR3 loop: CASSLGGSNSPLHF. The CDR3 DNA sequence: TGTGCCAGCAGCTTAGGAGGCAGCAATTCACCCCTCCACTTT.

In DNA form, the CDR3 reads TGTGCCACCAGTGATGCTACCGGGACAACAAATCAGCCCCAGCATTTT. Translated, it gives CATSDATGTTNQPQHF. The chain links TRBV24-1 to TRBJ1-5, with D possibly TRBD1 on 6 matching bases. Per the germline V gene, CDR1 is KGHDR and CDR2 is SFDVKD. This CDR3 spans 16 amino acids. The germline V and J ends were trimmed by 3 bases and 4 bases, with 15 bases remaining between them.

V and J are TRBV7-3 and TRBJ2-3; 9 nucleotides match TRBD2. V was pared by 5 bases and J by 1 base, with 4 bases of the junction left unmatched. Germline V lookup: CDR1 SGHTA, CDR2 FQGTGA. The CDR3 length is 15 residues. Here the CDR3 DNA reads TGTGCCAGCAGCGCTAGCGGGGTGGGCACAGATACGCAGTATTTT. This codes for CASSASGVGTDTQYF.

The chain combines TRBV6-5 with TRBJ1-2, with 7 bases matching TRBD1. Germline CDR1 is MNHEY and CDR2 is SVGAGI. CDR3 length: 14 amino acids. Trimming at V came to 0 bases and at J to 5 bases, leaving 3 bases not matched to a gene. CDR3 sequence: CASSYSEGAYGYTF. The CDR3, as DNA: TGTGCCAGCAGTTACTCGGAGGGGGCATATGGCTACACCTTC.

V is TRBV10-3 and J is TRBJ2-5; 8 bases are a match to TRBD2. Trimming cost V 10 bases and J 2 bases; bases outside gene matches: 6. The CDR3 is 13 amino acids. Germline assignment: CDR1 ENHRY and CDR2 SYGVKD. The CDR3 is CATGSGEQETQYF. CDR3 DNA sequence: TGTGCCACCGGTAGCGGGGAGCAAGAGACCCAGTACTTC.

The J gene is TRBJ1-2, the V gene TRBV4-3; D may be TRBD1 (6 bases). CDR3 length: 14 residues. V was clipped by 0 bases and J by 6 bases, with 11 bases between them. Germline-derived CDR1 and CDR2 are LGHNA and YSLEER. The CDR3 is CASSQDLTGNGYTF. CDR3 nucleotide sequence: TGCGCCAGCAGCCAAGACCTAACAGGGAATGGCTACACCTTC.

This clone was picked up one time. This rearrangement joins TRBV25-1 to TRBJ2-2; D ambiguous. The CDR3 totals 14 residues. Germline CDR1 reads MGHDK; CDR2 reads SYGVNS. V was pared by 2 bases and J by 6 bases, with 10 bases between. The chain's CDR3 is CASSERLKAGELFF. The CDR3 region has the DNA TGTGCCAGCAGTGAAAGGCTTAAGGCCGGGGAGCTGTTTTTT. Filled out from reference TRBV25-1 and TRBJ2-2, the complete variable domain reads EADIYQTPRYLVIGTGKKITLECSQTMGHDKMYWYQQDPGMELHLIHYSYGVNSTEKGDLSSESTVSRIRTEHFPLTLESARPSHTSQYLCASSERLKAGELFFGEGSRLTVL.

The gene calls are TRBV2 and TRBJ1-1; D not certain. The CDR3 is 12 amino acids. Germline CDR1 SNHLY, CDR2 FYNNEI. With 7 bases removed from V and 4 bases from J, the gap between germline ends came to 10 bases. CDR3 sequence: CASKGDFTEAFF. The CDR3 DNA reads TGTGCCAGCAAGGGCGATTTCACTGAAGCTTTCTTT.

This CDR3 is CASSLAQHSNEKLFF. Here the CDR3 DNA reads TGTGCCAGCAGTTTAGCCCAACACTCTAATGAAAAACTGTTTTTT. The chain combines TRBV28 with TRBJ1-4; D ambiguous. Germline CDR1 MDHEN, CDR2 SYDVKM. Trimming took 2 bases from V and 3 from J, leaving 10 bases between them. CDR3 length: 15 amino acids.